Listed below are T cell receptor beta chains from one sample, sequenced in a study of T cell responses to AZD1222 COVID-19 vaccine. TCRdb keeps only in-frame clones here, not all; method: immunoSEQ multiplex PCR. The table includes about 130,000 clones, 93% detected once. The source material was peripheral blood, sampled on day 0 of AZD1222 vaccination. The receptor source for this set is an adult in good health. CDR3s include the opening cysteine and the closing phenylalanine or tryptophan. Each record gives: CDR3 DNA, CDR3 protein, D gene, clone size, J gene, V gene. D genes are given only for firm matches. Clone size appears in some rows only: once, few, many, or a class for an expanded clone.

CDR3nt: TGTGCCAGCAGCATAGGAGCACCGAACGAGCAGTACTTC
CDR3aa: CASSIGAPNEQYF
d_gene: .
abundance: .
j_gene: TRBJ2-7
v_gene: TRBV7-8

CDR3nt: TGTGCTAGTGGTCCTGGGGGGGCCAACGTCCTGACTTTC
CDR3aa: CASGPGGANVLTF
d_gene: .
abundance: .
j_gene: TRBJ2-6
v_gene: TRBV12-5

CDR3nt: TGTGCCACCAGTGATTTACAGGGGTGGTTCAAAGGAAACACCATATATTTT
CDR3aa: CATSDLQGWFKGNTIYF
d_gene: TRBD1
abundance: .
j_gene: TRBJ1-3
v_gene: TRBV24-1

CDR3nt: TGCGCCAGCAGCGGGGTAAGGCTAGGAGGAGATACGCAGTATTTT
CDR3aa: CASSGVRLGGDTQYF
d_gene: .
abundance: .
j_gene: TRBJ2-3
v_gene: TRBV5-1

CDR3nt: TGTGCCAGCTCCCGATCGAAGGTCGCGGGGGGGCTCTCAGATACGCAGTATTTT
CDR3aa: CASSRSKVAGGLSDTQYF
d_gene: TRBD2
abundance: .
j_gene: TRBJ2-3
v_gene: TRBV18

CDR3nt: TGTGCCAGCAGCCCTGCACAGGGAAAAACTAGGGAGCAGTTCTTC
CDR3aa: CASSPAQGKTREQFF
d_gene: .
abundance: .
j_gene: TRBJ2-1
v_gene: TRBV28

CDR3nt: TGTGCCAGCAGCCCCGAAGGGCGTACCTCCAGAGGCTACACCTTC
CDR3aa: CASSPEGRTSRGYTF
d_gene: .
abundance: few
j_gene: TRBJ1-2
v_gene: TRBV11-3

CDR3nt: TGTGCCAGCAGCTTATTGAGGGCGAGGACTGAAGCTTTCTTT
CDR3aa: CASSLLRARTEAFF
d_gene: .
abundance: few
j_gene: TRBJ1-1
v_gene: TRBV7-8

CDR3nt: TGTGCCAGCAGCCAAGATGGCCCCGAGGCGCAGTATTTT
CDR3aa: CASSQDGPEAQYF
d_gene: .
abundance: .
j_gene: TRBJ2-3
v_gene: TRBV3-1/TRBV3-2

CDR3nt: TGTGCCAGCAGCTTAAGGGGAACTTATAGCAATCAGCCCCAGCATTTT
CDR3aa: CASSLRGTYSNQPQHF
d_gene: .
abundance: once
j_gene: TRBJ1-5
v_gene: TRBV5-8

CDR3nt: TGTGCCAGCAGCTTATCAGGTTTAGGGCAGGTCGGCCCTAACTATGGCTACACCTTC
CDR3aa: CASSLSGLGQVGPNYGYTF
d_gene: .
abundance: .
j_gene: TRBJ1-2
v_gene: TRBV7-9

CDR3nt: TGTGCCAGTAGGGGGCAGTACAATGAGCAGTTCTTC
CDR3aa: CASRGQYNEQFF
d_gene: .
abundance: .
j_gene: TRBJ2-1
v_gene: TRBV19

CDR3nt: TGCGCCAGCAGCTGGCGGGCGGGGGGGCCTGATGAGCAGTTCTTC
CDR3aa: CASSWRAGGPDEQFF
d_gene: TRBD2
abundance: .
j_gene: TRBJ2-1
v_gene: TRBV5-1

CDR3nt: TGTGCCAGCAGTCGGGACAGTTTATATGGCTACACCTTC
CDR3aa: CASSRDSLYGYTF
d_gene: TRBD1
abundance: .
j_gene: TRBJ1-2
v_gene: TRBV6-6

CDR3nt: TGTGCCAGCAGCTTAGGCAGGGTTTCACCCCTCCACTTT
CDR3aa: CASSLGRVSPLHF
d_gene: .
abundance: .
j_gene: TRBJ1-6
v_gene: TRBV7-2

CDR3nt: TGCAGCGTTGAGCGAGACAGACCCACTTATGGCTACACCTTC
CDR3aa: CSVERDRPTYGYTF
d_gene: .
abundance: .
j_gene: TRBJ1-2
v_gene: TRBV29-1

CDR3nt: TGTGCCAGCAGTGAGTTCAAGAGGCCCTATAATTCACCCCTCCACTTT
CDR3aa: CASSEFKRPYNSPLHF
d_gene: .
abundance: few
j_gene: TRBJ1-6
v_gene: TRBV6-1

CDR3nt: TGTGCCAGCAGTGAATTAGGGACCGGGGAGACCCAGTACTTC
CDR3aa: CASSELGTGETQYF
d_gene: .
abundance: .
j_gene: TRBJ2-5
v_gene: TRBV25-1

CDR3nt: TGTGCCAGCAGCTTCCGGACTAGCGGGGGGTCTTACGAGCAGTACTTC
CDR3aa: CASSFRTSGGSYEQYF
d_gene: TRBD2
abundance: .
j_gene: TRBJ2-7
v_gene: TRBV13

CDR3nt: TGTGCCAGCAGCCAAGGGGGACAGGGGAATGAGCAGTTCTTC
CDR3aa: CASSQGGQGNEQFF
d_gene: TRBD1
abundance: few
j_gene: TRBJ2-1
v_gene: TRBV4-2

CDR3nt: TGTGCCAGCAGTCGGGACAGGGCCTACGAGCAGTACTTC
CDR3aa: CASSRDRAYEQYF
d_gene: TRBD1
abundance: .
j_gene: TRBJ2-7
v_gene: TRBV2

CDR3nt: TGTGCCACCAGCAGTAGACAGCCTAATGAAAAACTGTTTTTT
CDR3aa: CATSSRQPNEKLFF
d_gene: .
abundance: .
j_gene: TRBJ1-4
v_gene: TRBV15

CDR3nt: TGTGCCAGCAGCTTAAGGGGGAACACCGGGGAGCTGTTTTTT
CDR3aa: CASSLRGNTGELFF
d_gene: .
abundance: .
j_gene: TRBJ2-2
v_gene: TRBV7-9

CDR3nt: TGTGCCAGCAGCTTCAACTCCTACGAGCAGTACTTC
CDR3aa: CASSFNSYEQYF
d_gene: .
abundance: .
j_gene: TRBJ2-7
v_gene: TRBV5-5

CDR3nt: TGTGCCAGCAGTCCCAACCGAGGGCGCGCAACTGAAGCTTTCTTT
CDR3aa: CASSPNRGRATEAFF
d_gene: .
abundance: .
j_gene: TRBJ1-1
v_gene: TRBV6-2/TRBV6-3

CDR3nt: TGTGCCACGGAGAAAGAGGGGGGCCAAGGGGAAAAACTGTTTTTT
CDR3aa: CATEKEGGQGEKLFF
d_gene: .
abundance: .
j_gene: TRBJ1-4
v_gene: TRBV15

CDR3nt: TGTGCCAGCAGTACCGACAGCGGGGGCAATCAGCCCCAGCATTTT
CDR3aa: CASSTDSGGNQPQHF
d_gene: .
abundance: .
j_gene: TRBJ1-5
v_gene: TRBV6-5

CDR3nt: TGTGCCAGCAGTCCAGATCAGGGGGGCTTCTATGGCTACACCTTC
CDR3aa: CASSPDQGGFYGYTF
d_gene: TRBD1
abundance: .
j_gene: TRBJ1-2
v_gene: TRBV27

CDR3nt: TGTGCCAGCAGCGGGACTGTTAGTCTCTACGAGCAGTACTTC
CDR3aa: CASSGTVSLYEQYF
d_gene: .
abundance: once
j_gene: TRBJ2-7
v_gene: TRBV3-1/TRBV3-2

CDR3nt: TGTGCCTGGAGTGTACTCAGGGCATTCCCTTCTGGGGCCAACGTCCTGACTTTC
CDR3aa: CAWSVLRAFPSGANVLTF
d_gene: .
abundance: .
j_gene: TRBJ2-6
v_gene: TRBV30

CDR3nt: TGTGCCAGCTCACCAGGACCCCTTCAGCCCCAGCATTTT
CDR3aa: CASSPGPLQPQHF
d_gene: .
abundance: .
j_gene: TRBJ1-5
v_gene: TRBV18

CDR3nt: TGTGCCAGCAGCTCCGCCACAGGGTACACTGAAGCTTTCTTT
CDR3aa: CASSSATGYTEAFF
d_gene: .
abundance: .
j_gene: TRBJ1-1
v_gene: TRBV7-9

CDR3nt: TGTGCCTGGACCGGTCGGGCTACCATGAGTTCACCCCTCCACTTT
CDR3aa: CAWTGRATMSSPLHF
d_gene: .
abundance: .
j_gene: TRBJ1-6
v_gene: TRBV30

CDR3nt: TGTGCCAGCAGTAGGCTAGCGGGGCCGCCCTACGAGCAGTACTTC
CDR3aa: CASSRLAGPPYEQYF
d_gene: TRBD2
abundance: .
j_gene: TRBJ2-7
v_gene: TRBV28

CDR3nt: TGCGCCAGCAGCTTCCGGGACGTGGGGAATCAGCCCCAGCATTTT
CDR3aa: CASSFRDVGNQPQHF
d_gene: .
abundance: .
j_gene: TRBJ1-5
v_gene: TRBV4-1

CDR3nt: TGTGCCTGGAGTGACAGGGATGGGGAAAAACTGTTTTTT
CDR3aa: CAWSDRDGEKLFF
d_gene: .
abundance: .
j_gene: TRBJ1-4
v_gene: TRBV30

CDR3nt: TGTGCCAGCAGCCATCATTGGGAGACCCAGTACTTC
CDR3aa: CASSHHWETQYF
d_gene: .
abundance: .
j_gene: TRBJ2-5
v_gene: TRBV6-2/TRBV6-3

CDR3nt: TGTGCCAGCAGTTCCGGGACAGGGGGCCCCTTTTCCCTCTACGAGCAGTACTTC
CDR3aa: CASSSGTGGPFSLYEQYF
d_gene: TRBD1
abundance: .
j_gene: TRBJ2-7
v_gene: TRBV28

CDR3nt: TGTGCCAGCAGCGTCAACCAGTACGAGCAGTACTTC
CDR3aa: CASSVNQYEQYF
d_gene: .
abundance: few
j_gene: TRBJ2-7
v_gene: TRBV9

CDR3nt: TGTGCCTGGAAGCGGCTAGCGGGAATGGTTGAGACCCAGTACTTC
CDR3aa: CAWKRLAGMVETQYF
d_gene: TRBD2
abundance: .
j_gene: TRBJ2-5
v_gene: TRBV30

CDR3nt: TGCGCCAGCAGCCAAGAGTCCCAGAGAGTGGCACCCCTCCACTTT
CDR3aa: CASSQESQRVAPLHF
d_gene: .
abundance: .
j_gene: TRBJ1-6
v_gene: TRBV4-1

CDR3nt: TGTGCCAGTAGACTTGCAACTAATGAAAAACTGTTTTTT
CDR3aa: CASRLATNEKLFF
d_gene: .
abundance: .
j_gene: TRBJ1-4
v_gene: TRBV19

CDR3nt: TGTGCCAGCAGCACTGCGGGGGGTGCGAATAAAGAGACCCAGTACTTC
CDR3aa: CASSTAGGANKETQYF
d_gene: TRBD2
abundance: .
j_gene: TRBJ2-5
v_gene: TRBV5-5

CDR3nt: TGTGCCAGTAGTAAGGGACAGGGCAGCAATCAGCCCCAGCATTTT
CDR3aa: CASSKGQGSNQPQHF
d_gene: TRBD1
abundance: .
j_gene: TRBJ1-5
v_gene: TRBV19

CDR3nt: TGTGCCAGCAGTGAAAGACAGGGGACTAACTATGGCTACACCTTC
CDR3aa: CASSERQGTNYGYTF
d_gene: TRBD1
abundance: .
j_gene: TRBJ1-2
v_gene: TRBV2

CDR3nt: TGTGCCAGCAGCTTCCAGGGTGCTGGCTACACCTTC
CDR3aa: CASSFQGAGYTF
d_gene: .
abundance: .
j_gene: TRBJ1-2
v_gene: TRBV5-6

CDR3nt: TGTGCCAGCAGTTACAGCCCTACCTTAGGGCAGGGCTACACCTTC
CDR3aa: CASSYSPTLGQGYTF
d_gene: .
abundance: once
j_gene: TRBJ1-2
v_gene: TRBV6-5

CDR3nt: TGTGCCAGCAGCTCCTCTCGCTACGAGCAGTACTTC
CDR3aa: CASSSSRYEQYF
d_gene: .
abundance: .
j_gene: TRBJ2-7
v_gene: TRBV7-2

CDR3nt: TGTGCCAGCAGCGAGTGGGGACCTCCGAACACTGAAGCTTTCTTT
CDR3aa: CASSEWGPPNTEAFF
d_gene: .
abundance: .
j_gene: TRBJ1-1
v_gene: TRBV9

CDR3nt: TGTGCCAGTAGTCCGGACAGTTTAGCTAACTATGGCTACACCTTC
CDR3aa: CASSPDSLANYGYTF
d_gene: .
abundance: .
j_gene: TRBJ1-2
v_gene: TRBV19

CDR3nt: TGTGCCACCAGCAGAGAAGGCAGGTTCTTCAGCAATCAGCCCCAGCATTTT
CDR3aa: CATSREGRFFSNQPQHF
d_gene: .
abundance: once
j_gene: TRBJ1-5
v_gene: TRBV15

CDR3nt: TGTGCCAGCACCCCGGGGGGGGCGAACTACGAGCAGTACTTC
CDR3aa: CASTPGGANYEQYF
d_gene: TRBD2
abundance: .
j_gene: TRBJ2-7
v_gene: TRBV28

CDR3nt: TGTGCCTGGAGTGCTGGAGGGAGAGAGCAGTACTTC
CDR3aa: CAWSAGGREQYF
d_gene: .
abundance: .
j_gene: TRBJ2-7
v_gene: TRBV30

CDR3nt: TGTGCCAGTAGTGAGGGACAGAAAGAGACCCAGTACTTC
CDR3aa: CASSEGQKETQYF
d_gene: TRBD1
abundance: .
j_gene: TRBJ2-5
v_gene: TRBV19